The entry below describes one TCR beta chain. The target antigen is unknown. The entry originates in a study of post-analysis software for immune sequencing data. Points from the study as a whole: In patients, 4 to 6 TRBV segments were more frequent than in controls, with TRBV5-6, TRBV5-1 and TRBV20-1 among them.

Unique molecular identifiers were present in the TCR beta cDNA libraries. A single record per CDR3 protein comes from TCRdb applying MiXCR to the PCR reads. The sample has about 200,000 distinct CDR3 sequences, about 30% seen once; the top ten hold roughly 3.4%. J lost 3 bases, V lost 8 bases, and 13 bases had no gene match. CDR1 is SGHRS and CDR2 is YFSETQ in the germline V gene. This CDR3 region has 15 residues. The chain combines TRBV5-1 with TRBJ1-1; 7 nucleotides align to TRBD1. The sequencing input was blood. This TCR came from a girl aged 2 to 17 with multiple sclerosis. The CDR3 loop is CASTGPGTVDTEAFF. CDR3 nucleotides: TGCGCCAGTACTGGCCCCGGGACAGTAGACACTGAAGCTTTCTTT.